These T cell receptor beta chains were read from a single sample in a study of blood T cell repertoires in COVID-19. Assay: immunoSEQ multiplex PCR; the TCRdb copy retains only in-frame clones and omits some. The sample lists fewer than 150,000 clones; about 86% were seen once. Sample: peripheral blood. The receptors originated from a woman aged 45 to 65 with active or convalescent COVID-19. Both conserved end residues are part of each CDR3. The D gene is left open where the match is weak. Rows may omit the clone size; those that give it use once, few, many or a size class.

clone_size j_call d_call v_call cdr3_nt cdr3_aa
NA TRBJ1-1 NA TRBV6-5 TGTGCCAGCAGTACACGGGACACACAACTAAAAGCTTTCTTT CASSTRDTQLKAFF
NA TRBJ2-1 NA TRBV15 TGTGCCACCAGCAGGACTTCTTCTAGCTCCTACAATGAGCAGTTCTTC CATSRTSSSSYNEQFF
once TRBJ2-1 TRBD1 TRBV24-1 TGTGCCATCGCGACAGGGGGATACTACAATGAGCAGTTCTTC CAIATGGYYNEQFF
NA TRBJ2-3 NA TRBV19 TGTGCCAGTAGTACCCCCCTCCGGGATGGCACAGATACGCAGTATTTT CASSTPLRDGTDTQYF
NA TRBJ1-5 TRBD1 TRBV2 TGTGCCAGCAGTGAAGGGAGTGAGGACAGGAGCAATCAGCCCCAGCATTTT CASSEGSEDRSNQPQHF
NA TRBJ1-6 NA TRBV28 TGTGCCAGCAGTTCCCCGGGGAGGAGCTCCTATAATTCACCCCTCCACTTT CASSSPGRSSYNSPLHF
NA TRBJ2-7 NA TRBV28 TGTGCCAGCAGATCCTTGACTGGTTACGAGCAGTACTTC CASRSLTGYEQYF
NA TRBJ2-7 TRBD1 TRBV6-1 TGTGCCAGCAGTGATGGGGGACAGGGTCTCGACGAGCAGTACTTC CASSDGGQGLDEQYF
NA TRBJ2-7 TRBD1 TRBV9 TGTGCCAGCAGCGTAGCAACAGGGGCCTTCTACGAGCAGTACTTC CASSVATGAFYEQYF
NA TRBJ2-3 TRBD1 TRBV11-3 TGTGCCAGCAGCCCTAGAGGGTCAGGGGGCGGAGATACGCAGTATTTT CASSPRGSGGGDTQYF
NA TRBJ2-7 TRBD2 TRBV11-2 TGTGCCAGCATCACTTCGGGAGGCAGAGCACTCTACGAGCAGTACTTC CASITSGGRALYEQYF
NA TRBJ2-1 TRBD1 TRBV11-1 TGTGCCAGCAGCTTGAGACAGGGGCCTTACAATGAGCAGTTCTTC CASSLRQGPYNEQFF
NA TRBJ2-3 NA TRBV6-1 TGTGCCAGCAGTGGAGTTGTTTCGGGAGTGGGGAATACGCAGTATTTT CASSGVVSGVGNTQYF
NA TRBJ2-4 TRBD1 TRBV18 TGTGCCAGCTCACCGGGACAGGGTCCGGTTAGGGACATTCAGTACTTC CASSPGQGPVRDIQYF
NA TRBJ1-2 NA TRBV29-1 TGCAGCGTTGATACTAACTATGGCTACACCTTC CSVDTNYGYTF
NA TRBJ1-4 NA TRBV6-1 TGTGCCAGCAGTGAAACCGTGGGCCAGGGGATAGAGAAACTGTTTTTT CASSETVGQGIEKLFF
NA TRBJ2-7 TRBD2 TRBV10-2 TGCGCCAGTTCGGGGGGGTCTCTCTACGAGCAGTACTTC CASSGGSLYEQYF
NA TRBJ1-6 NA TRBV12-3/TRBV12-4 TGTGCCAGCAGTTTTACGAGGGATTCACCCCTCCACTTT CASSFTRDSPLHF
NA TRBJ1-4 TRBD1 TRBV15 TGTGCCACCAGCAGGAATTCCGGGACAGGGGATGAAAAACTGTTTTTT CATSRNSGTGDEKLFF
NA TRBJ1-6 NA TRBV9 TGTGCCAGCAACCAGGGCTCCTATAATTCACCCCTCCACTTT CASNQGSYNSPLHF
once TRBJ2-2 TRBD1 TRBV4-2 TGTGCCAGCAGCCAGATGCAGGACAGGGTGAACACCGGGGAGCTGTTTTTT CASSQMQDRVNTGELFF
NA TRBJ1-4 TRBD1 TRBV14 TGTGCCAGCAGCCTACGGACAGGGAGGGAAAAACTGTTTTTT CASSLRTGREKLFF
NA TRBJ2-3 TRBD2 TRBV27 TGTGCCAGCAGTTACCTAGCGGGAGGAGCGGATACGCAGTATTTT CASSYLAGGADTQYF